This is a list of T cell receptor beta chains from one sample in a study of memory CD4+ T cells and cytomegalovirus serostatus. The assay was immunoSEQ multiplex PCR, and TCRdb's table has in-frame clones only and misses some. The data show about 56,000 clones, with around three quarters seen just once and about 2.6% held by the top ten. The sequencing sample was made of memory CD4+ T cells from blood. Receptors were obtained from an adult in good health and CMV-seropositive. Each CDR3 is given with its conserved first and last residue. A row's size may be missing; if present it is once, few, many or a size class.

CDR3: CAISGGANTGELFF
J: TRBJ2-2
size: -
V: TRBV10-3

CDR3: CASSKHNEQFF
J: TRBJ2-1
size: -
V: TRBV6-6

CDR3: CASGQVAYEQYF
J: TRBJ2-7
size: -
V: TRBV28

CDR3: CASSLGVPNLEQFF
J: TRBJ2-1
size: -
V: TRBV5-1

CDR3: CASSQGMETQYF
J: TRBJ2-5
size: -
V: TRBV7-2

CDR3: CASSLRRPGLAVGTQYF
J: TRBJ2-5
size: once
V: TRBV7-2

CDR3: CASRPTTGYTGELFF
J: TRBJ2-2
size: -
V: TRBV6-5

CDR3: CASSQATGFHEQFF
J: TRBJ2-1
size: -
V: TRBV4-1

CDR3: CASSIDGHYSGANVLTF
J: TRBJ2-6
size: -
V: TRBV19

CDR3: CASSPPVVDEQFF
J: TRBJ2-1
size: -
V: TRBV5-1

CDR3: CASSPPGGNTGELFF
J: TRBJ2-2
size: -
V: TRBV7-2

CDR3: CASSLTDTQYF
J: TRBJ2-3
size: few
V: TRBV7-2

CDR3: CASSLRAQETQYF
J: TRBJ2-5
size: once
V: TRBV7-7

CDR3: CASQIHISGRGSGELFF
J: TRBJ2-2
size: -
V: TRBV10-3